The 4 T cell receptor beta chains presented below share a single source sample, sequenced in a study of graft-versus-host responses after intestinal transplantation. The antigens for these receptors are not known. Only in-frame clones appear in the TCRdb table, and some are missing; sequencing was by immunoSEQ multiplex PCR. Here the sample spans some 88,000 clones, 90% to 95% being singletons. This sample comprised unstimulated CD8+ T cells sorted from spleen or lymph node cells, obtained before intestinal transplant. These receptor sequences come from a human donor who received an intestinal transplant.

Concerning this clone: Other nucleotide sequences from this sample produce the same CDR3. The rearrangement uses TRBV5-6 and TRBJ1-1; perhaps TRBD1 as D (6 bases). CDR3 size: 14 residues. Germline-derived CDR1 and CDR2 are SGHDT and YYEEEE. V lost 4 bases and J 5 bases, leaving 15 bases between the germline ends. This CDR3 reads CASSPQGQGTEAFF. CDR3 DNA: TGTGCCAGCAGCCCCCAGGGGCAGGGGACTGAAGCTTTCTTT. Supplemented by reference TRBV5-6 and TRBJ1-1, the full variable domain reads DAGVTQSPTHLIKTRGQQVTLRCSPKSGHDTVSWYQQALGQGPQFIFQYYEEEERQRGNFPDRFSGHQFPNYSSELNVNALLLGDSALYLCASSPQGQGTEAFFGQGTRLTVV.

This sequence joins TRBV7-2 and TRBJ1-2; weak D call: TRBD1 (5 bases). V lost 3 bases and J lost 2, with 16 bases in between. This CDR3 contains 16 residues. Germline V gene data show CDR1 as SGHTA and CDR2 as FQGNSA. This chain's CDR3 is CASSLGGFGVNYGYTF. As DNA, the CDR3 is TGTGCCAGCAGCTTGGGGGGTTTCGGAGTCAACTATGGCTACACCTTC.

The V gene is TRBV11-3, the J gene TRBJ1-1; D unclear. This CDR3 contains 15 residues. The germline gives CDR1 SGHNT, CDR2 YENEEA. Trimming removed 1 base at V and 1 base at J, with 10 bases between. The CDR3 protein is CASSLAVEGNTEAFF. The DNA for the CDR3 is TGTGCCAGCAGCTTAGCAGTTGAGGGGAACACTGAAGCTTTCTTT.

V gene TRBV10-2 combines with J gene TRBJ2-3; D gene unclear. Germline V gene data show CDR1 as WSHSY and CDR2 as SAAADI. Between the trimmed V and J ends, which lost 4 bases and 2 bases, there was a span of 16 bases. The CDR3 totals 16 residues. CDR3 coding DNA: TGCGCCAGCAGTGCCCTGGCCGACTCCCCCACAGATACGCAGTATTTT. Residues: CASSALADSPTDTQYF.